This T cell receptor (beta chain) comes out of a study of blood T cell repertoires in COVID-19 (TCRdb year 2020). Notes on the research overall: The collaborator samples originated in the United States, Italy and Spain and spanned the acute and convalescent phases of COVID-19. The sample metadata nearly always contained a de-identified subject ID, COVID-19 status, age in years and sex. The material from the prospective study consisted of cDNA or gDNA derived from T cells, B-cell-depleted T cells, or PBMCs. Where HLA class I and class II types were available, the types were taken from metadata supplied by the sample provider, not from assay-based typing. The repertoires were made available in a free public database intended to serve as a resource for research on the immune response to SARS-CoV-2. Samples came from the ongoing ImmuneRACE study (first 160 participants) plus 1,254 subjects from 6 global collaborators. Deeply sampled blood TCRbeta repertoires from subjects exposed to, actively infected with, or recovered from COVID-19 were included in the dataset. Broad study findings and their caveats: How much clinical and demographic metadata was included differed by source and by participant, and the metadata was provided uncurated.

Concerning this clone: Its binding antigen is unknown. The record has no base qualities; no much larger clone is one base away.

The collaborating institutions used their own protocols to collect whole blood in K2EDTA tubes. For TCRbeta analysis, collaborators shipped samples in one of three forms: frozen whole blood, isolated PBMCs, or DNA extracted from either of those sample types. The CDR3, from cysteine to phenylalanine, totals 16 residues. Only CDR3 DNA remains: 48 bases, in frame from the first base. Reading the germline V gene (reference sequence) gives CDR1 MNHEY and CDR2 SMNVEV. Ends trimmed: V by 5 bases, J by 1 base; bases unmatched to a gene: 10. TCRbeta CDR3 regions were amplified from genomic DNA by means of the immunoSEQ Assay, a bias-controlled multiplex PCR. In the authors' own workflow: Within the assay, amplification of reference gene primers was used to estimate how many nucleated cells each sample contained. To quantify the absolute abundance of each unique TCRbeta CDR3 rearrangement, sequence reads were collapsed and filtered. For each sample, productive Simpson clonality was calculated as the square root of Simpson's diversity index over productive rearrangements. In TCRdb, the immuneACCESS table is reduced to in-frame sequences with V and J assigned. These tables do not hold every clone; where another copy was compared, an unresolved V gene accounts for under half, and the others remain unexplained. V and J calls and clone size are copied from that table; D and trimming were computed from the DNA. Recorded for this sample are more than 95,000 clones; roughly 80% of them occurred a single time. Jointly, the top ten make up 2% to 3% of the sample.

Sequences were obtained from peripheral blood. The clonotype originates from a man aged 45-65 years with acute or convalescent COVID-19. The chain employs TRBV27 and TRBJ2-7; TRBD2 agrees with 8 junctional bases. The nucleotide sequence is given as TGTGCCAGCAGTCCCACGGGACTAGGCATATCCTACGAGCAGTACTTC. Its protein reads: CASSPTGLGISYEQYF.